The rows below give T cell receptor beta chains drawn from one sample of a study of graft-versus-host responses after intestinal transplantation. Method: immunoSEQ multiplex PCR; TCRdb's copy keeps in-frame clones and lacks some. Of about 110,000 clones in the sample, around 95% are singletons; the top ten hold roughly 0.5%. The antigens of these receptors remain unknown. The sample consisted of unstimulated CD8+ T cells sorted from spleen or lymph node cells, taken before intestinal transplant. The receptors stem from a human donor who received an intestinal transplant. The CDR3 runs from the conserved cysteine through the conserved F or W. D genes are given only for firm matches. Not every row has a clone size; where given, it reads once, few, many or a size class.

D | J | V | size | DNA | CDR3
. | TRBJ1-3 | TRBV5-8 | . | TGTGCCAGCACCAGGCGGGGGGCCATGAACACCATATATTTT | CASTRRGAMNTIYF
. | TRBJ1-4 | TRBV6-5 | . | TGTGCCAGCAGTGGCGACAGCCTTGGTGTAAAACTGTTTTTT | CASSGDSLGVKLFF
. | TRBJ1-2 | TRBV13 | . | TGTGCCAGCAGCTTAAGTGAATCGGGCTATGGCTACACCTTC | CASSLSESGYGYTF
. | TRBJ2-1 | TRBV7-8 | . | TGTGCCAGCAGCTCATACAGGGATGAGCAGTTCTTC | CASSSYRDEQFF
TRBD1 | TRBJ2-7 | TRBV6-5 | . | TGTGCCAGCAGTTACGGGACAGGGAGTGAGCAGTACTTC | CASSYGTGSEQYF
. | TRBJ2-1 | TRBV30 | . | TGTGCCTGGAGTTCGGGCATTCGTTCGGGAGTGTACAATGAGCAGTTCTTC | CAWSSGIRSGVYNEQFF
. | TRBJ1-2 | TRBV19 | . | TGTGCCAGTAGTATAGGGGTTGGCTACACCTTC | CASSIGVGYTF
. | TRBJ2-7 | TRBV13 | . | TGTGCCAGCGGGGATCAGACTTACGAGCAGTACTTC | CASGDQTYEQYF
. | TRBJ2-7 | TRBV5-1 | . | TGCGCCAGCAGCCCCGGGACTGGGAACTACGAGCAGTACTTC | CASSPGTGNYEQYF
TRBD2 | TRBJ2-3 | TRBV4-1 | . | TGCGCCAGCAGCCAAGATCCTAGCGGGAGTTCGTCAGATACGCAGTATTTT | CASSQDPSGSSSDTQYF
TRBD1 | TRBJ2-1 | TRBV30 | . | TGTGCCTGGAGTGAGGACAGGGGTGATGAGCAGTTCTTC | CAWSEDRGDEQFF
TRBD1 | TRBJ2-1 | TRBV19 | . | TGTGCCAGTAGTAGGGACAGACCCTACTCCTACAATGAGCAGTTCTTC | CASSRDRPYSYNEQFF
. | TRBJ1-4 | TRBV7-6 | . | TGTGCCAGCAGCGCCGCAGCAACTAATGAAAAACTGTTTTTT | CASSAAATNEKLFF
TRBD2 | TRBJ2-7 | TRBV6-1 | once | TGTGCCAGCAGCTGGGTTTGGAAAGCGGGAGACGAGCAGTACTTC | CASSWVWKAGDEQYF
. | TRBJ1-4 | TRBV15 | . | TGTGCCACCAGCAGAGATATTGGGGAGAGGTTGGAAAAACTGTTTTTT | CATSRDIGERLEKLFF
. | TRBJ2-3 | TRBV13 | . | TGTGCCAGCAGCGGGGCAGGGGGGGAGACAGATACGCAGTATTTT | CASSGAGGETDTQYF
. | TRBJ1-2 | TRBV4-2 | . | TGTGCCAGCAGCTACTCGACGGGGGGCGCGAACTATGGCTACACCTTC | CASSYSTGGANYGYTF
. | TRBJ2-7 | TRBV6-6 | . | TGTGCCAGCAGCCTATTATACGAGCAGTACTTC | CASSLLYEQYF
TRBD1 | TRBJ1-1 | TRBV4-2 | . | TGTGCCAGCAGCCAAGATCTGGGACAGCCACTTGAAGCTTTCTTT | CASSQDLGQPLEAFF
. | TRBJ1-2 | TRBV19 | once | TGTGCCAGTGGAGGCGGAGCCTATGGCTACACCTTC | CASGGGAYGYTF
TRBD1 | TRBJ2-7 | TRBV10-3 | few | TGTGCCATCAGTGAGCCTCGGGACAGGGCATCCTACGAGCAGTACTTC | CAISEPRDRASYEQYF
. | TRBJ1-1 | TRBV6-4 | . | TGTGCCAGCAGTGACCCAAAAGCTTTCTTT | CASSDPKAFF
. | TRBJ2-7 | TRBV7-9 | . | TGTGCCAGCAGCCAGCCTCGCTACGAGCAGTACTTC | CASSQPRYEQYF
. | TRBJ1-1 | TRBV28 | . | TGTGCCAGCAGTTTGTCGGGCCGACGTGATAAGGCTTTCTTT | CASSLSGRRDKAFF
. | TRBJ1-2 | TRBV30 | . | TGTGCCTGGAGTCTGGAAAGGGTACTCGGCTACACCTTC | CAWSLERVLGYTF
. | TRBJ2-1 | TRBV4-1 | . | TGCGCCAGCAGCCTAGAAGGGGCAGGGCCCCATGAGCAGTTCTTC | CASSLEGAGPHEQFF
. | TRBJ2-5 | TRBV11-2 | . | TGTGCCAGCAGCTCCACCGGGCGTGGGGAGACCCAGTACTTC | CASSSTGRGETQYF
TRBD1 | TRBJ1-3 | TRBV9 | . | TGTGCCAGCAGCGTAGCCGGGACAGGGGGAAACACCATATATTTT | CASSVAGTGGNTIYF
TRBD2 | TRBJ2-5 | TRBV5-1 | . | TGCGCCAGCAGCTGGCCAGGTCGGACTAGCGGGAGGGTCCGGGAGACCCAGTACTTC | CASSWPGRTSGRVRETQYF